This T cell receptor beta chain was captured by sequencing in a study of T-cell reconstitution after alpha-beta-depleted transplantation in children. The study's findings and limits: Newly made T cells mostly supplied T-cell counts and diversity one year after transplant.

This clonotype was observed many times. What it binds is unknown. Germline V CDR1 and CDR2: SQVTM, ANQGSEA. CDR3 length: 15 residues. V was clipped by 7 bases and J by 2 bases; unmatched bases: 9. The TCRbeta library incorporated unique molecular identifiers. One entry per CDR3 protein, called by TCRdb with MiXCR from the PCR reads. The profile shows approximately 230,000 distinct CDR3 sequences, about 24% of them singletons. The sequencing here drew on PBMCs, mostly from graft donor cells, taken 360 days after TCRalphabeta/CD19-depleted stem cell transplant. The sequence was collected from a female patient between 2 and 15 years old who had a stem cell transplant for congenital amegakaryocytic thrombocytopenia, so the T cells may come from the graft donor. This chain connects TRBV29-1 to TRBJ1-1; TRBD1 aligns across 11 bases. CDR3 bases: TGCAGCGCCAAAAGGACAGGGGGCGTTAACACTGAAGCTTTCTTT. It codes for CSAKRTGGVNTEAFF.